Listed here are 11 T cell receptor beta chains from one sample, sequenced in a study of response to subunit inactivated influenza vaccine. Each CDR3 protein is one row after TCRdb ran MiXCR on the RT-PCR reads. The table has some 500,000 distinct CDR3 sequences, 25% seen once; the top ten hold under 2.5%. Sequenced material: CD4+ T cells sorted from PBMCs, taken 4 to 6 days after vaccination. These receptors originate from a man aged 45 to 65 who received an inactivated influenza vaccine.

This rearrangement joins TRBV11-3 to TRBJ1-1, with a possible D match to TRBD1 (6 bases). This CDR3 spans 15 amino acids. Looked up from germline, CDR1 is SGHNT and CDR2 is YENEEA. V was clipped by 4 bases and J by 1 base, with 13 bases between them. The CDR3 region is CASSSARGANTEAFF. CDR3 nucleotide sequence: TGTGCCAGCAGCTCAGCGAGGGGGGCGAACACTGAAGCTTTCTTT.

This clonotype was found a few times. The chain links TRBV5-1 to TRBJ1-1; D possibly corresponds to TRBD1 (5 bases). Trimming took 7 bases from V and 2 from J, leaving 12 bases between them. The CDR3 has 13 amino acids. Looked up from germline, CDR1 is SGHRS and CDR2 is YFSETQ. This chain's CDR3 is CASAGASNTEAFF. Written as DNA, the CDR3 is TGCGCCAGCGCCGGGGCCTCTAACACTGAAGCTTTCTTT.

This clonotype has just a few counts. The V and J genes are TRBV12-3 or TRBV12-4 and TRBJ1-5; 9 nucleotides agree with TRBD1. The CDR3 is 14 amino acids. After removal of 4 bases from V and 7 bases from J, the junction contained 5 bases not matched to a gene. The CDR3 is CASSSGTGTQPQHF. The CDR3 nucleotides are TGTGCCAGCAGTTCCGGGACAGGGACCCAGCCCCAGCATTTT.

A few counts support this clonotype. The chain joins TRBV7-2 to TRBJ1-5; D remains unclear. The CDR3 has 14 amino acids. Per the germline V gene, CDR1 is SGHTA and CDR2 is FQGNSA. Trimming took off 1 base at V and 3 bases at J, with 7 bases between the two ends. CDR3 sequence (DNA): TGTGCCAGCAGCTTAGGGCCCCTCAATCAGCCCCAGCATTTT. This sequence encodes CASSLGPLNQPQHF. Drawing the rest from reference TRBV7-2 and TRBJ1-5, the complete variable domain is GAGVSQSPSNKVTEKGKDVELRCDPISGHTALYWYRQSLGQGLEFLIYFQGNSAPDKSGLPSDRFSAERTGGSVSTLTIQRTQQEDSAVYLCASSLGPLNQPQHFGDGTRLSIL.

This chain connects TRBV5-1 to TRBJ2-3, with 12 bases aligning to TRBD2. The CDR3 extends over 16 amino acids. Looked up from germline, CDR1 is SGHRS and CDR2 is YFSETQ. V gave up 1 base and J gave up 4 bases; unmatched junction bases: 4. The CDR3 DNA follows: TGCGCCAGCAGCTTGACTAGCGGGAGGTTATCAGATACGCAGTATTTT. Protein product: CASSLTSGRLSDTQYF.

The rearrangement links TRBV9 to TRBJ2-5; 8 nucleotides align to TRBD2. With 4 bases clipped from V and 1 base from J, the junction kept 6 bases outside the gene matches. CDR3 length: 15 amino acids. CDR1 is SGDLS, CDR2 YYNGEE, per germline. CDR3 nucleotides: TGTGCCAGCAGCACAAATAGCGGGGCCCAAGAGACCCAGTACTTC. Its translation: CASSTNSGAQETQYF.

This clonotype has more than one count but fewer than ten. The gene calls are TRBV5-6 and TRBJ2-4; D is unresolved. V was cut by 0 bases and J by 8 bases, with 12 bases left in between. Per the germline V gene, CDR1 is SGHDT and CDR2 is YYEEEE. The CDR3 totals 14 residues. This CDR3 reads CASSLADHGHIQYF. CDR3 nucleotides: TGTGCCAGCAGCTTGGCGGATCATGGGCACATTCAGTACTTC.

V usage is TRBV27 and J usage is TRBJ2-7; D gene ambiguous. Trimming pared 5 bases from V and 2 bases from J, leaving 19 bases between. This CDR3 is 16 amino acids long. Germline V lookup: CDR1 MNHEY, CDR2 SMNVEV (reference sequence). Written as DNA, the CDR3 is TGTGCCAGCAGTAGGGCCCCAGGCAGCCAAGCCTACGAGCAGTACTTC. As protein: CASSRAPGSQAYEQYF.

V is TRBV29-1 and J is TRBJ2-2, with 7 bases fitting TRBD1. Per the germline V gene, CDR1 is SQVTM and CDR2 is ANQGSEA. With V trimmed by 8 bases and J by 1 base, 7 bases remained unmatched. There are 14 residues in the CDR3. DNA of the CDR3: TGCAGCATCCGGGACAGACTGAACACCGGGGAGCTGTTTTTT. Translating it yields CSIRDRLNTGELFF.

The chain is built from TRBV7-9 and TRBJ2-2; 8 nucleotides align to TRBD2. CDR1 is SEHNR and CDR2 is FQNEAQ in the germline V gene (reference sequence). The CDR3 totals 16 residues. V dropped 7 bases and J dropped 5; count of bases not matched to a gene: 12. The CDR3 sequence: CASTRPTGGGTGELFF. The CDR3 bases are TGTGCCAGCACCCGACCGACCGGGGGGGGAACCGGGGAGCTGTTTTTT.

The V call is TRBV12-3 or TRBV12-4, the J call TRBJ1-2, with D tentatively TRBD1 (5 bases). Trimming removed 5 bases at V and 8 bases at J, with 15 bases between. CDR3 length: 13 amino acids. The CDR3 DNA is TGTGCCAGCAGTCCCACGGGGGTCGGAGGCTACACCTTC. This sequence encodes CASSPTGVGGYTF.